This T cell receptor beta chain was captured by sequencing in a study of early T cells in non-severe SARS-CoV-2 infection. V dropped 1 base and J dropped 5 bases, with 11 bases sitting between them. The CDR3 runs 14 residues. Germline V lookup: CDR1 SGHAT, CDR2 FQNNGV. Study outcomes and limitations: The study's VDJdb matching favored anti-spike CD8 responses and missed private and CD4 specificities.

TCRdb reprocessed the 5' RACE reads via MiXCR and lists one record per CDR3 protein. The sample records fewer than 120,000 distinct CDR3 sequences, roughly 12% being singletons. In its sample, this clonotype was seen a few times. Its antigen is still unknown. The V gene is TRBV11-2, the J gene TRBJ2-5, with D unresolved. Specimen: whole blood, collected at baseline. The source of this sequence is an adult who was a healthcare worker with PCR-confirmed SARS-CoV-2 infection or an uninfected control (not recorded which). CDR3 region: CASSLASPPETQYF. CDR3 nucleotide sequence: TGTGCCAGCAGCTTAGCGAGCCCTCCGGAGACCCAGTACTTC.